The entry below gives a single T cell receptor (beta chain) sequence along with its context. The repertoire was sequenced with immunoSEQ multiplex PCR; TCRdb's copy has only in-frame clones and lacks some. The table has about 120,000 clones, roughly 75% seen once. The data stem from a study of blood T cell repertoires in COVID-19. Overall study: Sources were T cells, B-cell-depleted T cells, or PBMCs; the material itself was cDNA or gDNA.

Germline V lookup: CDR1 SNHLY, CDR2 FYNNEI. The CDR3 is made up of 12 amino acids. Germline trimming cut 9 bases from V and 8 bases from J; bases unmatched to any gene: 1. Specimen: peripheral blood. The sequence derives from a man aged 60 to 75 with active or convalescent COVID-19. J is TRBJ1-6 and V is TRBV2; 10 nucleotides match TRBD1. CDR3 residues: CARGQGHSPLHF. Here the CDR3 DNA reads TGTGCCAGGGGACAGGGGCATTCACCCCTCCACTTT.